This T cell receptor (beta chain) was sequenced for a study of Ad26.COV2.S vaccination and SARS-CoV-2 variants. Sequenced by immunoSEQ multiplex PCR; TCRdb stores in-frame clones only, minus some. Of 400,000 to 450,000 clones listed, 90% are singletons. Treatment: some 20 received Ad26.COV2.S at low or high dose, single or two shots; about 5 received placebo; per-sample allocation not given. Vaccine and placebo recipients were sampled on day 63 after the first injection. CDR1 is SGHAT, CDR2 FQNNGV, per germline. The V end was cut by 4 bases, the J end by 5 bases, with 11 bases between. The CDR3 has 13 amino acids.

The sequence came from a person between 18 and 65 years old who received the Ad26.COV2.S COVID-19 vaccine or a placebo. This sequence joins TRBV11-2 and TRBJ2-5; perhaps TRBD1 as D (7 bases). The source was peripheral blood, collected in a trial of Ad26.COV2.S vaccine versus placebo. This CDR3 is CASSSPGGETQYF. CDR3 DNA sequence: TGTGCCAGCAGCTCTCCAGGGGGGGAGACCCAGTACTTC. Filled out from reference TRBV11-2 and TRBJ2-5, the complete variable domain reads EAGVAQSPRYKIIEKRQSVAFWCNPISGHATLYWYQQILGQGPKLLIQFQNNGVVDDSQLPKDRFSAERLKGVDSTLKIQPAKLEDSAVYLCASSSPGGETQYFGPGTRLLVL.